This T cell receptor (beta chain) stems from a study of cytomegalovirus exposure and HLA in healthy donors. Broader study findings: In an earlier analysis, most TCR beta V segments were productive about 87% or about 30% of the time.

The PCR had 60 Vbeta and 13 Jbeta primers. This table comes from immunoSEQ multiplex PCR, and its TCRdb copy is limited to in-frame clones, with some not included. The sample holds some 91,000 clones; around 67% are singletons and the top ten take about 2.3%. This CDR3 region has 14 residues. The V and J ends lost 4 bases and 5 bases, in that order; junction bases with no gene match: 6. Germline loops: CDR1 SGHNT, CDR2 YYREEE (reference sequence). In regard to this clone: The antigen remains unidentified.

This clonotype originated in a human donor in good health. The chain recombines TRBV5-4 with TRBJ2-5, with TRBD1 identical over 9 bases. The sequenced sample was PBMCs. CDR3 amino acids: CASSAAGTGETQYF. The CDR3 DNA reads TGTGCCAGCAGCGCGGCCGGGACAGGGGAGACCCAGTACTTC.